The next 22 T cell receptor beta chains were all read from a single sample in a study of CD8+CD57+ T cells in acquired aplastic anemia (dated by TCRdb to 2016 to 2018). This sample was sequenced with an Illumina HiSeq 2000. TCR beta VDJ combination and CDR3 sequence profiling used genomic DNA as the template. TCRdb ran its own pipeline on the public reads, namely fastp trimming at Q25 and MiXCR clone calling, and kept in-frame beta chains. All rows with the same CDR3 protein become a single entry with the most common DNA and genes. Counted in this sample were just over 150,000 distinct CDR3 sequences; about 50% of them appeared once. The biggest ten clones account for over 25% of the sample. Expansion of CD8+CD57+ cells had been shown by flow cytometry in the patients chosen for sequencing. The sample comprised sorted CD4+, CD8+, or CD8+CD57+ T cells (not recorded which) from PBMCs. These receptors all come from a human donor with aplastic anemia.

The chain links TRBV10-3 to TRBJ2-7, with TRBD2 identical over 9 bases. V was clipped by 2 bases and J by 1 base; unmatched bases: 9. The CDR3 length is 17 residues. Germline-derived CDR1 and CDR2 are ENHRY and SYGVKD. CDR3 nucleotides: TGTGCCATCAGTGAGCGGGGTAGCGGGAGCTCTTCCTACGAGCAGTACTTC. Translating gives CAISERGSGSSSYEQYF.

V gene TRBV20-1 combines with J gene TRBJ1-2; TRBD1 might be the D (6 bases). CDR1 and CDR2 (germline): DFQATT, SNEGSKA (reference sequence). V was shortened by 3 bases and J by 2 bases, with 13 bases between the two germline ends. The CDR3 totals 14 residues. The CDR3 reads CSASTAGVNYGYTF. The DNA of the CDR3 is TGCAGTGCTAGTACAGCAGGGGTAAACTATGGCTACACCTTC.

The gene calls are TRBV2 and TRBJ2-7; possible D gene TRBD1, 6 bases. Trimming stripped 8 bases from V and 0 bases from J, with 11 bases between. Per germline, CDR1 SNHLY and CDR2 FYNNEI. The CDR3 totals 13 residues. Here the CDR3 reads CASETGGSYEQYF. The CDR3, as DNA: TGTGCCAGCGAGACAGGAGGCTCCTACGAGCAGTACTTC. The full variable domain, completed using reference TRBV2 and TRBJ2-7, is EPEVTQTPSHQVTQMGQEVILRCVPISNHLYFYWYRQILGQKVEFLVSFYNNEISEKSEIFDDQFSVERPDGSNFTLKIRSTKLEDSAMYFCASETGGSYEQYFGPGTRLTVT.

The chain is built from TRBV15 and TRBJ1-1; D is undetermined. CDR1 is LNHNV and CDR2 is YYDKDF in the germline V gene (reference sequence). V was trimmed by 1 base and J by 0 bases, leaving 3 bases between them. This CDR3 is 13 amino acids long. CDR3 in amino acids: CATSRGLNTEAFF. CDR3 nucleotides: TGTGCCACCAGCAGAGGTTTGAACACTGAAGCTTTCTTT.

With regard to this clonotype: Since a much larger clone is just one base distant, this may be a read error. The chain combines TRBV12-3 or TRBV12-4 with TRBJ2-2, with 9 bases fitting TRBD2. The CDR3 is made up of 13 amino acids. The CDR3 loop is CAGSGSMAGELLF. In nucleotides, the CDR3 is TGTGCCGGTAGCGGGAGTATGGCCGGGGAGCTGCTTTTT.

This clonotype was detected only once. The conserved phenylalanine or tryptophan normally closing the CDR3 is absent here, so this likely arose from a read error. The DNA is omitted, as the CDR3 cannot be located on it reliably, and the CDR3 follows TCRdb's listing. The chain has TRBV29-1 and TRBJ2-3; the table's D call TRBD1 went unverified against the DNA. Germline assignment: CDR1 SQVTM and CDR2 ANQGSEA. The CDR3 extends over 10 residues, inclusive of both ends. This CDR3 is CSVDSFDRGD.

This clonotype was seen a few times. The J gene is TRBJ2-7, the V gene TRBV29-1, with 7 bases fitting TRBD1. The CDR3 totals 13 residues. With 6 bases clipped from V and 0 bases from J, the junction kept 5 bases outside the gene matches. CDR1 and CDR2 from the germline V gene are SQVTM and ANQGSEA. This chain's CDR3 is CSVTGTASYEQYF. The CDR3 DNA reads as TGCAGCGTCACCGGGACAGCCTCCTACGAGCAGTACTTC.

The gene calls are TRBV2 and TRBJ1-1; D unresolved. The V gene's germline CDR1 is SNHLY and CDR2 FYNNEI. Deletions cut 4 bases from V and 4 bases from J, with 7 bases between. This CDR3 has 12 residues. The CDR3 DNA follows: TGTGCCAGCAGTGTAGGATTCACTGAAGCTTTCTTT. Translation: CASSVGFTEAFF.

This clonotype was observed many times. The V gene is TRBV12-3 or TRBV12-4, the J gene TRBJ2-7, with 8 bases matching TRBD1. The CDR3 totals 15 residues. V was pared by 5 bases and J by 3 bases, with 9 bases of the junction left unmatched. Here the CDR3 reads CASSNMDREGYEQYF. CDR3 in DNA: TGTGCCAGCAGTAATATGGACAGGGAAGGCTACGAGCAGTACTTC.

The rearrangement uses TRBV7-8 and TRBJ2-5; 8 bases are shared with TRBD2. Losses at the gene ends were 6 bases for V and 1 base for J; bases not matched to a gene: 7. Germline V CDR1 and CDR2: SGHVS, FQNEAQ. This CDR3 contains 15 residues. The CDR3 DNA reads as TGTGCCAGCAGTTACGGGGGGGCCATCCAAGAGACCCAGTACTTC. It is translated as CASSYGGAIQETQYF.

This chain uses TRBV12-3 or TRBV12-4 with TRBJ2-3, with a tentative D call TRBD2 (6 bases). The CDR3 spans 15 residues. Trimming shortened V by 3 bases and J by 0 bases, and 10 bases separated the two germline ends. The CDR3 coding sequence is TGTGCCAGCAGTTTCGCGGGGCCTAGCACAGATACGCAGTATTTT. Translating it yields CASSFAGPSTDTQYF.

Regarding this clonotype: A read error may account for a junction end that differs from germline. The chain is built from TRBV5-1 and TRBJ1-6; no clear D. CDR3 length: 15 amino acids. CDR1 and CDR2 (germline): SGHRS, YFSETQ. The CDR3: CASSSGPMYNSPLHF. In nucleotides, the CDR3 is TGCGCCAGCAGCTCCGGACCGATGTATAACTCACCCCTCCACTTT.

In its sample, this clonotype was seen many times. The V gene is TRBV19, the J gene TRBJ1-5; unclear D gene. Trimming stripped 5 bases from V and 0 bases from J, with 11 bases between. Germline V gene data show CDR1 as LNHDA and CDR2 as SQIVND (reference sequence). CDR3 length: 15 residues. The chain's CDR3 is CASSWDRDSNQPQHF. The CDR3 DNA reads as TGTGCCAGTAGTTGGGATCGGGATAGCAATCAGCCCCAGCATTTT.

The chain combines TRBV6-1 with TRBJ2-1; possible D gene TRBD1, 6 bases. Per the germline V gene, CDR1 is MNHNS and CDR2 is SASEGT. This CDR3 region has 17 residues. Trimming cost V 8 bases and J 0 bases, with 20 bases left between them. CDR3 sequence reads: CASAPSQGSHSYNEQFF. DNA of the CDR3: TGTGCCAGCGCTCCCTCACAGGGCTCCCACTCCTACAATGAGCAGTTCTTC.

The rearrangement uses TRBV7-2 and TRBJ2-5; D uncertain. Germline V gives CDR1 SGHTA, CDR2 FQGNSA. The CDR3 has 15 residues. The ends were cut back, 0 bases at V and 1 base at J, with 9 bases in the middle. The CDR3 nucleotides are TGTGCCAGCAGCTTAGCTTCAACAGCCCAAGAGACCCAGTACTTC. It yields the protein CASSLASTAQETQYF. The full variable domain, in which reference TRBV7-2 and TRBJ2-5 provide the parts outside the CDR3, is GAGVSQSPSNKVTEKGKDVELRCDPISGHTALYWYRQSLGQGLEFLIYFQGNSAPDKSGLPSDRFSAERTGGSVSTLTIQRTQQEDSAVYLCASSLASTAQETQYFGPGTRLLVL.

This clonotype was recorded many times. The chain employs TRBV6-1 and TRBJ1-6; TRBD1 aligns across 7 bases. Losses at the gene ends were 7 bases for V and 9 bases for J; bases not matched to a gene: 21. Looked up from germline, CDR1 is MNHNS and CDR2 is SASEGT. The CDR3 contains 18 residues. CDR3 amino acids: CASIFQSRTGWLGSPLHF. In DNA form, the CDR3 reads TGTGCCAGCATATTCCAGTCCCGGACAGGATGGTTGGGTTCACCCCTCCACTTT.

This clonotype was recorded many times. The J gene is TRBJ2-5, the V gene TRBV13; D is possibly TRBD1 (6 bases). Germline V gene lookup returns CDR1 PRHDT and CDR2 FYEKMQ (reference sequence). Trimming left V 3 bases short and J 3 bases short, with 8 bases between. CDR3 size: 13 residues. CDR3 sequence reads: CASSFQGKETQYF. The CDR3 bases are TGTGCCAGCAGCTTTCAGGGGAAAGAGACCCAGTACTTC.

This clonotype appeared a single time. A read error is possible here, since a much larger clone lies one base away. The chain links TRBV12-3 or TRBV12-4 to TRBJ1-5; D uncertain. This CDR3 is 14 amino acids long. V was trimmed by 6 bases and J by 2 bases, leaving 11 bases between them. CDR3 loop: CASRIGGGNQPQHF. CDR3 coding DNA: TGTGCCAGCAGGATTGGAGGAGGCAATCAGCCCCAGCATTTT.

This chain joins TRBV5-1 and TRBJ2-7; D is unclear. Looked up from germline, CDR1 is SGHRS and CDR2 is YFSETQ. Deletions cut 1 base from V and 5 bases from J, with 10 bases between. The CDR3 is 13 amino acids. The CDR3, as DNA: TGCGCCAGCAGCTTGATTCTTCACCACGAGCAGTACTTC. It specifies CASSLILHHEQYF.

CDR3 sequence (DNA): TGTGCCAGTAGTATTGTTGGGATTCATCAGCCCCAGCATTTT. Encoded protein: CASSIVGIHQPQHF. The V gene is TRBV19, the J gene TRBJ1-5; the D is unclear. V lost 3 bases, J lost 5 bases, and 11 bases lay in between. Germline assignment: CDR1 LNHDA and CDR2 SQIVND (reference sequence). The CDR3 is 14 amino acids.

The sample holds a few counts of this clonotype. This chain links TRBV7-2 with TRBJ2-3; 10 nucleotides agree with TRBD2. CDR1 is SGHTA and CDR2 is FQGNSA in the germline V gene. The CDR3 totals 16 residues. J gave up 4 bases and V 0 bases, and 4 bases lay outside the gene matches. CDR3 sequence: CASSLAASGSADTQYF. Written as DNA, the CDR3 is TGTGCCAGCAGCTTAGCAGCTAGCGGGAGCGCAGATACGCAGTATTTT.

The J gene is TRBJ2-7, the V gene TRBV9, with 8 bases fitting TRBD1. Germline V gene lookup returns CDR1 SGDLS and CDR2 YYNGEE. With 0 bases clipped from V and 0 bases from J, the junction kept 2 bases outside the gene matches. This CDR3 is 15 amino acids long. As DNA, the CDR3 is TGTGCCAGCAGCGTAGGGCAGGGGGCCTCCTACGAGCAGTACTTC. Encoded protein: CASSVGQGASYEQYF.